The 3 T cell receptor beta chains in this list originate from one sample, sequenced in a study of shared clonotypes between healthy human individuals. Here immunoSEQ multiplex PCR was the method, and the copy in TCRdb shows in-frame clones only, minus some. The table includes some 2,400,000 clones, approximately 96% detected once. The specimen sequenced was naive CD4+ T cells sorted from blood. The subset denotes: CD45RA+ positively selected. All receptors derive from a man between 18 and 29 years old in good health.

As DNA, the CDR3 is TGTGCCAGCAGCTCGCCCGGGACAGGGGGTTACGAGCAGTACTTC. The encoded protein is CASSSPGTGGYEQYF. The chain has TRBV7-8 and TRBJ2-7, with TRBD1 matching 11 bases. Germline V gene data show CDR1 as SGHVS and CDR2 as FQNEAQ. The CDR3 is made up of 15 amino acids. V shed 4 bases and J 4 bases; nucleotides not matched to a gene: 6.

A remark on this clone: At the DNA level, this CDR3 is encoded by other sequences in the same sample as well. This chain connects TRBV10-1 to TRBJ2-3; D remains unclear. This CDR3 region has 14 residues. V lost 0 bases and J 3 bases, leaving 7 bases between the germline ends. Germline CDR1 reads WNHNN; CDR2 reads SYGVQD (reference sequence). CDR3 residues: CASSESGRTDTQYF. CDR3 sequence (DNA): TGCGCCAGCAGTGAGTCTGGGCGGACAGATACGCAGTATTTT.

V gene TRBV28 combines with J gene TRBJ2-7; 9 bases map to TRBD1. Germline values: CDR1 MDHEN, CDR2 SYDVKM. Trimming removed 4 bases from V and 4 bases from J; junction bases left unmatched: 8. The CDR3 length is 15 residues. The CDR3 DNA sequence: TGTGCCAGCAGTTCCTCGGACAGGGGCTCGTACGAGCAGTACTTC. Amino acids: CASSSSDRGSYEQYF.